One and the same sample provided the 16 T cell receptor beta chains below, sequenced in a study of blood T cell repertoires in COVID-19. The repertoire was sequenced with immunoSEQ multiplex PCR; TCRdb's copy has only in-frame clones and lacks some. Of more than 60,000 clones detected, roughly nine tenths appear once; the ten largest clones hold 3.5% to 4.5%. Source material: peripheral blood. The receptors stem from a man aged 50-60 years with active COVID-19.

The V call is TRBV16, the J call TRBJ2-3; 9 bases are a match to TRBD1. The V gene end was trimmed by 4 bases and the J gene end by 4 bases; junction bases not matched to a gene: 9. The CDR3 is 16 residues long. From germline, CDR1 is KGHSY and CDR2 FQNENV. The DNA for the CDR3 is TGTGCCAGCAGCCCCAGGGACAGGGCGCCGGCAGATACGCAGTATTTT. It yields the protein CASSPRDRAPADTQYF.

This chain joins TRBV5-1 and TRBJ2-2, with TRBD1 identical over 9 bases. Germline values: CDR1 SGHRS, CDR2 YFSETQ. The CDR3 runs 14 residues. V shed 2 bases and J 6 bases; nucleotides not matched to a gene: 2. The chain's CDR3 is CASSLGTGSGELFF. DNA of the CDR3: TGCGCCAGCAGCTTAGGGACAGGGTCCGGGGAGCTGTTTTTT.

This chain uses TRBV18 with TRBJ2-1; 8 nucleotides match TRBD2. The ends lost 0 bases at V and 4 bases at J; junction bases unmatched: 8. Per the germline V gene, CDR1 is KGHSH and CDR2 is LQKENI. The CDR3 loop spans 17 amino acids. In nucleotides, the CDR3 is TGTGCCAGCTCACCACCGGGTAGCGGGGCCCTTTACAATGAGCAGTTCTTC. Encoded protein: CASSPPGSGALYNEQFF.

V usage is TRBV13 and J usage is TRBJ2-7; TRBD2 might be the D (6 bases). Germline V lookup: CDR1 PRHDT, CDR2 FYEKMQ (reference sequence). This CDR3 has 15 residues. Trimming removed 0 bases at V and 4 bases at J, with 13 bases between. The CDR3, as DNA: TGTGCCAGCAGCTTAGGTGCTAGCGTCTCATACGAGCAGTACTTC. This encodes CASSLGASVSYEQYF.

The chain links TRBV5-1 to TRBJ2-5; TRBD1 matches 7 bases. The trim removed 5 bases at V and 4 bases at J, leaving 8 bases unmatched. Per the germline V gene, CDR1 is SGHRS and CDR2 is YFSETQ. CDR3 length equals 14 residues. Written as DNA, the CDR3 is TGCGCCAGCAGACCCGGGGACAGTAGAGAGACCCAGTACTTC. The encoded protein is CASRPGDSRETQYF.

J is TRBJ1-3 and V is TRBV6-2 or TRBV6-3; D may be TRBD1 (5 bases). V dropped 5 bases and J dropped 2 bases, with 10 bases sitting between them. Germline V gene data show CDR1 as MNHEY and CDR2 as SVGEGT. The CDR3 extends over 14 amino acids. The CDR3 DNA sequence: TGTGCCAGCAGTGCGACAGAAGCTGGAAACACCATATATTTT. Translated, it gives CASSATEAGNTIYF.

This chain connects TRBV18 to TRBJ2-7; 12 nucleotides agree with TRBD2. The J segment lost 2 bases and the V segment lost 0 bases, leaving 2 bases of the junction unmatched. Germline assignment: CDR1 KGHSH and CDR2 LQKENI. The CDR3 consists of 16 residues. CDR3 sequence reads: CASSPPTSGGTYEQYF. CDR3 nucleotide sequence: TGTGCCAGCTCACCACCCACTAGCGGGGGGACCTACGAGCAGTACTTC.

This chain links TRBV18 with TRBJ2-5; D is uncertain. CDR3 length: 12 amino acids. Germline V gene lookup returns CDR1 KGHSH and CDR2 LQKENI. Trimming took off 4 bases at V and 5 bases at J, with 8 bases between the two ends. This chain's CDR3 is CASSRGEETQYF. The CDR3, as DNA: TGTGCCAGCTCACGAGGAGAGGAGACCCAGTACTTC. The full variable domain, its missing parts supplied by reference TRBV18 and TRBJ2-5, is NAGVMQNPRHLVRRRGQEARLRCSPMKGHSHVYWYRQLPEEGLKFMVYLQKENIIDESGMPKERFSAEFPKEGPSILRIQQVVRGDSAAYFCASSRGEETQYFGPGTRLLVL.

V gene TRBV9 combines with J gene TRBJ1-4; perhaps TRBD1 as D (6 bases). The V and J ends lost 0 bases and 3 bases respectively, with 9 bases between them. This CDR3 has 15 amino acids. Germline CDR1 is SGDLS and CDR2 is YYNGEE. CDR3 bases: TGTGCCAGCAGCGTAGACGGGGGGCCTAATGAAAAACTGTTTTTT. Translating it yields CASSVDGGPNEKLFF.

The chain couples TRBV30 to TRBJ1-1, with a tentative D call TRBD1 (5 bases). This CDR3 is built from 14 residues. V was cut by 3 bases and J by 0 bases, with 11 bases left in between. The V gene's germline CDR1 is GTSNPN and CDR2 SVGIG (reference sequence). The CDR3 spells CAWSPRQLNTEAFF. CDR3 nucleotide sequence: TGTGCCTGGAGCCCTAGACAGTTGAACACTGAAGCTTTCTTT.

The rearrangement links TRBV6-5 to TRBJ1-1, with 9 bases aligning to TRBD1. Germline V lookup: CDR1 MNHEY, CDR2 SVGAGI. This CDR3 has 14 amino acids. V dropped 9 bases and J dropped 5; count of bases not matched to a gene: 10. DNA for the CDR3: TGTGCCAGTAAAATTACAGGGGGCCGGACTGAAGCTTTCTTT. It translates to CASKITGGRTEAFF.

The genes are TRBV5-6 and TRBJ2-5; 10 bases are a match to TRBD2. Trimming took 4 bases from V and 5 from J; bases not matched to a gene: 5. Germline CDR1 SGHDT, CDR2 YYEEEE. CDR3 length: 14 amino acids. CDR3 loop: CASSGAGLAETQYF. DNA of the CDR3: TGTGCCAGCAGCGGAGCGGGACTAGCGGAGACCCAGTACTTC.

The chain links TRBV28 to TRBJ2-1, with 10 bases aligning to TRBD1. CDR3 length: 16 residues. V trimming: 5 bases; J trimming: 5 bases; junction bases outside the gene matches: 9. Germline loops: CDR1 MDHEN, CDR2 SYDVKM. The CDR3 DNA follows: TGTGCCAGCAGTCCTACCCGGGGACAGGGGCACAATGAGCAGTTCTTC. Protein sequence: CASSPTRGQGHNEQFF.

This clone was seen a single time. The genes are TRBV27 and TRBJ1-2; 9 bases are a match to TRBD1. The CDR3 has 13 residues. The germline V gene has CDR1 MNHEY and CDR2 SMNVEV (reference sequence). The ends lost 3 bases at V and 7 bases at J; junction bases unmatched: 3. DNA for the CDR3: TGTGCCAGCAGTTTCTGGACAGGGGTTGGCTACACCTTC. Its protein is CASSFWTGVGYTF.

The rearrangement uses TRBV7-2 and TRBJ2-1; the match to TRBD2 covers 14 bases. The J segment lost 9 bases and the V segment lost 6 bases, leaving 10 bases of the junction unmatched. Germline loops: CDR1 SGHTA, CDR2 FQGNSA. This CDR3 comprises 16 residues. The CDR3 here is CASRPPGLAGAGEQFF. In DNA, the CDR3 is TGTGCCAGCAGACCCCCGGGACTAGCGGGAGCAGGTGAGCAGTTCTTC.

This chain uses TRBV6-2 or TRBV6-3 with TRBJ1-4; 7 bases fit TRBD1. CDR1 is MNHEY, CDR2 SVGEGT, per germline. CDR3 length equals 14 residues. The V and J ends lost 6 bases and 4 bases, in that order; junction bases with no gene match: 5. CDR3 sequence (DNA): TGTGCCAGCAGCATCGACAGGGTTAATGAAAAACTGTTTTTT. Translation: CASSIDRVNEKLFF.